A single sample gave rise to the 32 T cell receptor beta chains below, sequenced in a study of radiotherapy plus CTLA-4 blockade in lung cancer. Here immunoSEQ multiplex PCR was the method, and the copy in TCRdb shows in-frame clones only, minus some. Of fewer than 40,000 clones listed, 60% to 75% are singletons. The sequencing here drew on peripheral blood, taken from a patient treated with radiotherapy plus ipilimumab. The receptors here all came from a human donor with non-small cell lung cancer whose response to radiotherapy plus ipilimumab could not be evaluated.

The CDR3 bases are TGTGCCAGCAGCTTCCAGGCTCTAGCGAAGGTCGATGAGCAGTTCTTC. It encodes CASSFQALAKVDEQFF. This rearrangement joins TRBV7-3 to TRBJ2-1, with a possible D match to TRBD2 (6 bases). V gave up 3 bases and J gave up 8 bases, with 20 bases separating them. The CDR3 is made up of 16 amino acids. Per germline, CDR1 SGHTA and CDR2 FQGTGA.

This clone was counted between two and nine times. DNA for the CDR3: TGTGCCAGCAGGACTGTCTATGGCTACACCTTC. Its protein is CASRTVYGYTF. The chain has TRBV28 and TRBJ1-2; D is unclear. Germline CDR1 reads MDHEN; CDR2 reads SYDVKM. CDR3 length: 11 amino acids. V was trimmed by 6 bases and J by 4 bases, leaving 6 bases between them.

J is TRBJ1-5 and V is TRBV5-5; D is uncertain. The CDR3 covers 16 residues. Germline lookup yields CDR1 SGHKS and CDR2 YYEKEE (reference sequence). Trimming cost V 4 bases and J 4 bases, with 18 bases left between them. The CDR3 sequence: CASSLTGGSANQPQHF. The CDR3 DNA follows: TGTGCCAGCAGCCTTACCGGAGGCAGCGCTAATCAGCCCCAGCATTTT.

This clone showed up just a few times. The V gene is TRBV18, the J gene TRBJ1-5, with 8 bases aligning to TRBD1. This CDR3 comprises 16 residues. Per germline, CDR1 KGHSH and CDR2 LQKENI. Trimming removed 3 bases from V and 5 bases from J; junction bases left unmatched: 9. The CDR3, as DNA: TGTGCCAGCTCACCTCAGGGGGCCAAATACGATCAGCCCCAGCATTTT. Residues: CASSPQGAKYDQPQHF. Full variable domain (rest looked up from reference TRBV18 and TRBJ1-5): NAGVMQNPRHLVRRRGQEARLRCSPMKGHSHVYWYRQLPEEGLKFMVYLQKENIIDESGMPKERFSAEFPKEGPSILRIQQVVRGDSAAYFCASSPQGAKYDQPQHFGDGTRLSIL.

A few counts support this clone. The chain carries TRBV7-2 and TRBJ2-7; 10 bases map to TRBD2. Germline V CDR1 and CDR2: SGHTA, FQGNSA. This CDR3 contains 14 residues. The J segment lost 4 bases and the V segment lost 5 bases, leaving 5 bases of the junction unmatched. This CDR3 reads CASSASGSRYEQYF. In DNA form, the CDR3 reads TGTGCCAGCAGCGCTAGCGGGAGTAGGTACGAGCAGTACTTC.

The chain employs TRBV28 and TRBJ1-1; possible D gene TRBD1, 6 bases. CDR1 MDHEN and CDR2 SYDVKM come from the germline V gene. This CDR3 has 14 amino acids. Trimming cost V 5 bases and J 3 bases, with 13 bases left between them. CDR3 residues: CASSPGVGYTEAFF. CDR3 nucleotides: TGTGCCAGCAGTCCAGGGGTTGGATACACTGAAGCTTTCTTT.

The genes are TRBV27 and TRBJ2-2, with 7 nucleotides matching TRBD1. Germline V gene data show CDR1 as MNHEY and CDR2 as SMNVEV (reference sequence). With 5 bases clipped from V and 0 bases from J, the junction kept 3 bases outside the gene matches. CDR3 length equals 15 residues. The CDR3 region is CASSPGTANTGELFF. Here the CDR3 DNA reads TGTGCCAGCAGTCCGGGGACAGCGAACACCGGGGAGCTGTTTTTT.

J is TRBJ1-2 and V is TRBV30; 10 bases are shared with TRBD1. The CDR3 extends over 16 amino acids. The germline V gene has CDR1 GTSNPN and CDR2 SVGIG (reference sequence). V lost 1 base, J lost 5 bases, and 10 bases stayed unmatched. CDR3 sequence reads: CAWSAGTGENRYGYTF. The CDR3 coding sequence is TGTGCCTGGAGTGCGGGGACAGGGGAAAATCGGTATGGCTACACCTTC.

The CDR3 reads CASSLTRGSSSAYEQYF. The CDR3 nucleotides read TGTGCCAGCAGCCTCACCCGGGGGAGCTCTTCGGCCTACGAGCAGTACTTC. This chain joins TRBV7-8 and TRBJ2-7; D is perhaps TRBD2 (6 bases). V was shortened by 5 bases and J by 2 bases, with 22 bases between the two germline ends. CDR3 size: 17 residues. Germline CDR1 SGHVS, CDR2 FQNEAQ.

The chain couples TRBV4-2 to TRBJ1-2, with D perhaps matching TRBD1 (5 bases). The CDR3 length is 16 residues. Germline loops: CDR1 LGHNA, CDR2 YNFKEQ. V was cut by 3 bases and J by 6 bases, with 20 bases left in between. The CDR3 sequence is CASSHTPGLRGNGYTF. The CDR3 region has the DNA TGTGCCAGCAGCCATACTCCGGGCCTACGGGGGAATGGCTACACCTTC.

The V and J genes are TRBV5-1 and TRBJ2-7, with 12 positions matching TRBD1. CDR3 size: 17 residues. The germline gives CDR1 SGHRS, CDR2 YFSETQ. With V trimmed by 3 bases and J by 5 bases, 12 bases remained unmatched. The CDR3 loop reads CASSSEPTGQGANEQYF. CDR3 bases: TGCGCCAGCAGCTCGGAACCTACGGGACAGGGGGCCAACGAGCAGTACTTC.

V is TRBV23-1 and J is TRBJ1-5; perhaps TRBD1 as D (6 bases). TRBV23-1 is recorded as an ORF, its role being uncertain. This CDR3 contains 15 residues. V lost 9 bases and J lost 5, with 20 bases in between. CDR3 sequence reads: CASFLPGQSDQPQHF. In DNA, the CDR3 is TGCGCCAGTTTTCTTCCAGGACAGTCCGATCAGCCCCAGCATTTT.

This clone was counted ten times or more. The chain combines TRBV6-6 with TRBJ2-7; D gene ambiguous. The CDR3 is made up of 11 amino acids. With 0 bases removed from V and 6 bases from J, the gap between germline ends came to 3 bases. Germline CDR1 MNHNY, CDR2 SVGAGI (reference sequence). The CDR3 region is CASSYSAEQYF. CDR3 DNA sequence: TGTGCCAGCAGTTACTCAGCCGAGCAGTACTTC.

This chain connects TRBV6-4 to TRBJ2-1, with TRBD2 matching 12 bases. Trimming at V came to 5 bases and at J to 9 bases, leaving 23 bases not matched to a gene. The CDR3 runs 20 residues. Germline loops: CDR1 MRHNA, CDR2 SNTAGT. CDR3 DNA sequence: TGTGCCAGCAGTCCGGTTTACCTAGCGGGAGGGCCGGACAGACGTATTGAGCAGTTCTTC. It is translated as CASSPVYLAGGPDRRIEQFF.

Here the CDR3 reads CASSQGPGLREQYF. The CDR3 DNA reads TGCGCCAGCAGCCAAGGCCCGGGACTACGGGAGCAGTACTTC. The chain combines TRBV4-1 with TRBJ2-7, with 7 bases lining up with TRBD2. Trimming cost V 1 base and J 7 bases; bases outside gene matches: 7. The CDR3 has 14 amino acids. Germline V gene lookup returns CDR1 MGHRA and CDR2 YSYEKL.

The CDR3 here is CASNLAGRGDEQYF. As DNA, the CDR3 is TGTGCCAGCAACCTAGCGGGTCGGGGAGATGAGCAGTACTTC. The chain joins TRBV6-6 to TRBJ2-7, with TRBD2 matching 8 bases. V gave up 7 bases and J gave up 7 bases; unmatched junction bases: 12. CDR3 length equals 14 residues. Germline V gene data show CDR1 as MNHNY and CDR2 as SVGAGI (reference sequence).

J is TRBJ1-2 and V is TRBV6-9, with D tentatively TRBD1 (5 bases). V lost 3 bases to trimming and J lost 8 bases, with 13 bases between them. The germline V gene encodes CDR1 MNHGY and CDR2 SVAAGI. The CDR3 extends over 13 amino acids. The CDR3 nucleotides are TGTGCCAGCAGTTACCAGGGTTCAGCCGGCTACACCTTC. Encoded protein: CASSYQGSAGYTF.

The chain has TRBV7-9 and TRBJ2-5; D unclear. The J call is in doubt because the DNA end fits TRBJ2-7 better. The CDR3 covers 13 residues. Germline loops: CDR1 SEHNR, CDR2 FQNEAQ (reference sequence). The DNA for the CDR3 is TGTGCCAGCAGCCACCTAGTCTCCTACGAGCAGTACTTC. The encoded protein is CASSHLVSYEQYF.

On this clone itself: Other DNA sequences in this specimen translate into the identical CDR3. The rearrangement uses TRBV19 and TRBJ1-1, with D tentatively TRBD1 (5 bases). The CDR3 contains 17 residues. V was shortened by 6 bases and J by 4 bases, with 24 bases between the two germline ends. Germline V gene sequence: CDR1 LNHDA, CDR2 SQIVND (reference sequence). The CDR3 DNA reads TGTGCCAGTAGCAAAGGGAAACCGGGACTTAGGGCCACTGAAGCTTTCTTT. This codes for CASSKGKPGLRATEAFF.

This clone showed up just a few times. The rearrangement links TRBV19 to TRBJ2-7; 12 bases match TRBD2. Germline CDR1 is LNHDA and CDR2 is SQIVND (reference sequence). CDR3 size: 16 residues. The V and J ends lost 7 bases and 0 bases, in that order; junction bases with no gene match: 7. CDR3 in DNA: TGTGCCAGTAACAATGGGGGACTAGCGGGCTCCTACGAGCAGTACTTC. Residues: CASNNGGLAGSYEQYF.

This clone was detected only once. This rearrangement joins TRBV7-2 to TRBJ2-2; TRBD2 aligns across 11 bases. CDR1 SGHTA and CDR2 FQGNSA come from the germline V gene. There are 17 residues in the CDR3. Germline trimming cut 1 base from V and 6 bases from J; bases unmatched to any gene: 7. CDR3 coding DNA: TGTGCCAGCAGCTTAGTTGTAGCGGGAGGGCTCTCCGGGGAGCTGTTTTTT. Its protein is CASSLVVAGGLSGELFF. The full variable domain, completed using reference TRBV7-2 and TRBJ2-2, is GAGVSQSPSNKVTEKGKDVELRCDPISGHTALYWYRQSLGQGLEFLIYFQGNSAPDKSGLPSDRFSAERTGGSVSTLTIQRTQQEDSAVYLCASSLVVAGGLSGELFFGEGSRLTVL.

V gene TRBV5-1 combines with J gene TRBJ2-1; TRBD2 aligns across 10 bases. With V trimmed by 3 bases and J by 0 bases, 12 bases remained unmatched. CDR3 length equals 19 residues. Germline V lookup: CDR1 SGHRS, CDR2 YFSETQ. The CDR3 DNA reads TGCGCCAGCAGCTGGACGGGACTAGCGTTCAGTAGCTCCTACAATGAGCAGTTCTTC. Protein: CASSWTGLAFSSSYNEQFF.

The gene calls are TRBV7-9 and TRBJ1-6, with D unclear. This CDR3 region has 14 residues. V gave up 1 base and J gave up 4 bases, with 5 bases separating them. Germline V CDR1 and CDR2: SEHNR, FQNEAQ (reference sequence). CDR3 sequence: CASSLEQYNSPLHF. CDR3 bases: TGTGCCAGCAGCTTAGAACAGTATAATTCACCCCTCCACTTT.

Points on this clone: At one boundary the junction diverges from the germline segment, which might be a read error. The same CDR3 is also encoded by other DNA sequences in this sample. The rearrangement joins TRBV5-1 to TRBJ2-7; tentative D call: TRBD2 (6 bases). Per the germline V gene, CDR1 is SGHRS and CDR2 is YFSETQ. This CDR3 contains 14 residues. The CDR3, as DNA: TGTGCCAGCAGCGTCTACCGGGCCTACGAGCGGGTGCACTTC. This gives the protein CASSVYRAYERVHF.

The V gene is TRBV30, the J gene TRBJ2-5; the match to TRBD1 covers 8 bases. Germline lookup yields CDR1 GTSNPN and CDR2 SVGIG (reference sequence). The CDR3 has 15 residues. Trimming cost V 0 bases and J 3 bases; bases outside gene matches: 6. The CDR3 here is CAWSVDRGRKETQYF. Here the CDR3 DNA reads TGTGCCTGGAGTGTAGACAGGGGACGGAAAGAGACCCAGTACTTC. The whole variable domain, remainder taken from reference TRBV30 and TRBJ2-5, is SQTIHQWPATLVQPVGSPLSLECTVEGTSNPNLYWYRQAAGRGLQLLFYSVGIGQISSEVPQNLSASRPQDRQFILSSKKLLLSDSGFYLCAWSVDRGRKETQYFGPGTRLLVL.

This chain joins TRBV7-9 and TRBJ2-1, with 10 positions matching TRBD2. In germline, CDR1 is SEHNR, CDR2 FQNEAQ (reference sequence). CDR3 length: 14 residues. V gave up 5 bases and J gave up 9 bases; unmatched junction bases: 7. CDR3 nucleotide sequence: TGTGCCAGCAGCCCCGTCGGACTAGCGGTTGAGCAGTTCTTC. It specifies CASSPVGLAVEQFF.

V gene TRBV6-1 combines with J gene TRBJ2-7; TRBD1 aligns across 10 bases. V trimming: 7 bases; J trimming: 9 bases; junction bases outside the gene matches: 6. Germline V gene data show CDR1 as MNHNS and CDR2 as SASEGT. The CDR3 contains 12 residues. CDR3 nucleotides: TGTGCCAGCATGACAGGGGGCACAGGGCAGTACTTC. It yields the protein CASMTGGTGQYF.

The V call is TRBV11-3, the J call TRBJ1-1, with TRBD1 matching 8 bases. The V and J ends lost 5 bases and 2 bases, in that order; junction bases with no gene match: 7. CDR3 length: 15 residues. CDR1 is SGHNT and CDR2 is YENEEA in the germline V gene. The CDR3 loop reads CASSPRTGRNTEAFF. The CDR3 nucleotides are TGTGCCAGCAGCCCAAGGACAGGGAGAAACACTGAAGCTTTCTTT.

The V call is TRBV7-9, the J call TRBJ2-3; TRBD1 aligns across 7 bases. In germline, CDR1 is SEHNR, CDR2 FQNEAQ (reference sequence). The trim removed 1 base at V and 3 bases at J, leaving 10 bases unmatched. The CDR3 runs to 17 residues. CDR3 DNA: TGTGCCAGCAGCTTAGGGGCGACAGGGCGGCGGACAGATACGCAGTATTTT. Protein product: CASSLGATGRRTDTQYF.

The chain uses TRBV2 and TRBJ1-6; 7 bases fit TRBD1. V dropped 2 bases and J dropped 7; count of bases not matched to a gene: 14. The CDR3 is 18 amino acids. Germline V gives CDR1 SNHLY, CDR2 FYNNEI. CDR3 sequence (DNA): TGTGCCAGCAGTGAATCTGTAAGAACCTACAGGGGAAATTCACCCCTCCACTTT. This sequence encodes CASSESVRTYRGNSPLHF.

This clone was seen a handful of times. V usage is TRBV5-1 and J usage is TRBJ1-1; D may be TRBD1 (5 bases). The CDR3 has 16 amino acids. Per germline, CDR1 SGHRS and CDR2 YFSETQ. V lost 0 bases to trimming and J lost 1 base, with 13 bases between them. CDR3 loop: CASSLGGAHANTEAFF. The DNA for the CDR3 is TGCGCCAGCAGCTTGGGTGGGGCGCACGCGAACACTGAAGCTTTCTTT.

The chain has TRBV16 and TRBJ2-7; D remains ambiguous. Germline CDR1 KGHSY, CDR2 FQNENV. The germline V and J ends were trimmed by 3 bases and 5 bases, with 11 bases remaining between them. The CDR3 extends over 13 amino acids. The CDR3 reads CASSQYANDEQYF. In DNA, the CDR3 is TGTGCCAGCAGCCAGTATGCTAACGACGAGCAGTACTTC.